The rows below give T cell receptor beta chains drawn from one sample of a study of T cell responses to AZD1222 COVID-19 vaccine. TCRdb's copy holds only in-frame clones and misses some; the assay was immunoSEQ multiplex PCR. The data contain roughly 120,000 clones, about nine tenths of them seen just once; the ten biggest clones take up around 5%. The starting material was peripheral blood, obtained on day 0 of AZD1222 vaccination. The receptor source for this set is an adult in good health. CDR3s include the opening cysteine and the closing phenylalanine or tryptophan. Each record gives: CDR3 length, J gene, V gene, D gene, clone size, CDR3 DNA, CDR3 protein. A D gene is named only where the DNA matches it firmly. Not every row has a clone size; where given, it reads once, few, many or a size class.

len: 14; j_gene: TRBJ1-2; v_gene: TRBV29-1; d_gene: -; abundance: -; CDR3nt: TGCAGCGTCGATGGGGGGCCGGGGGTAGGTGGCTACACCTTC; CDR3aa: CSVDGGPGVGGYTF
len: 13; j_gene: TRBJ1-6; v_gene: TRBV29-1; d_gene: -; abundance: -; CDR3nt: TGCAGCGCCGCCGAGGGTAGGAATTCACCCCTCCACTTT; CDR3aa: CSAAEGRNSPLHF
len: 14; j_gene: TRBJ1-3; v_gene: TRBV19; d_gene: TRBD1; abundance: -; CDR3nt: TGTGCCAGCGAATTACAGGGGATGTTAAACACCATATATTTT; CDR3aa: CASELQGMLNTIYF
len: 15; j_gene: TRBJ2-7; v_gene: TRBV5-1; d_gene: TRBD2; abundance: -; CDR3nt: TGCGCCAGCAGCGGACTAGCGGGGGCTCCCCTCGAGCAGTACTTC; CDR3aa: CASSGLAGAPLEQYF
len: 13; j_gene: TRBJ1-1; v_gene: TRBV2; d_gene: -; abundance: -; CDR3nt: TGTGCCAGCACCCCGGACGGAAACACTGAAGCTTTCTTT; CDR3aa: CASTPDGNTEAFF
len: 17; j_gene: TRBJ2-2; v_gene: TRBV21-1; d_gene: -; abundance: -; CDR3nt: TGTGCCAGCAGTGGTATGATAGACACAGGCTTGACCGGGGAGCTGTTTTTT; CDR3aa: CASSGMIDTGLTGELFF
len: 16; j_gene: TRBJ1-1; v_gene: TRBV7-9; d_gene: TRBD1; abundance: -; CDR3nt: TGTGCCAGCAGCACCAAGACAGGGGGCGCGAACACTGAAGCTTTCTTT; CDR3aa: CASSTKTGGANTEAFF
len: 15; j_gene: TRBJ1-1; v_gene: TRBV19; d_gene: -; abundance: -; CDR3nt: TGTGCCAGTAGACTCCAAGGCGGAGGGAGGACTGAAGCTTTCTTT; CDR3aa: CASRLQGGGRTEAFF
len: 12; j_gene: TRBJ1-2; v_gene: TRBV7-9; d_gene: -; abundance: once; CDR3nt: TGTGCCGGGAGACAGAACAGCTATGGCTACACCTTC; CDR3aa: CAGRQNSYGYTF
len: 15; j_gene: TRBJ2-2; v_gene: TRBV10-3; d_gene: -; abundance: -; CDR3nt: TGTGCCATCAGGACGGGTAGCGGAAACACCGGGGAGCTGTTTTTT; CDR3aa: CAIRTGSGNTGELFF